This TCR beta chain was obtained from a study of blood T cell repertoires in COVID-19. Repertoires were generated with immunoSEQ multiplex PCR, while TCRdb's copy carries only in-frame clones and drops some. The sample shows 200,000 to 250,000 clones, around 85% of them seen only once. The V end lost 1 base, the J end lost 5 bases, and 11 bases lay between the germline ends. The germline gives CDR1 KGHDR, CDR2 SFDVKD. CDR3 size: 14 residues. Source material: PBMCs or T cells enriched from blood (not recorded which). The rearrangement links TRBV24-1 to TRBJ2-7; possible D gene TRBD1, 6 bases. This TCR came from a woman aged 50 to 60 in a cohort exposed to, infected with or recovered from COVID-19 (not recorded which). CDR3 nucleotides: TGTGCCACCAGTGATTTTATCTCAGGGGACGAGCAGTACTTC. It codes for CATSDFISGDEQYF.